This TCR beta chain appears in the sequencing data of a study of post-analysis software for immune sequencing data. As for the study in general: Disease trajectories encompassed relapsing-remitting, secondary progressive and progressive-relapsing multiple sclerosis.

Prepared TCR beta cDNA libraries contained unique molecular identifiers. Each CDR3 protein is one row after TCRdb ran MiXCR on the PCR reads. Here the sample spans around 710,000 distinct CDR3 sequences, 35% to 55% being singletons. Findings and limits, study-wide: In multiple sclerosis, normalized Chao1 diversity was significantly below that of controls. In patients, TRBV5-6, TRBV5-1 and TRBV20-1 belonged to five TRBV segments found more frequently than in controls.

Regarding this clonotype: The target antigen is unknown.

The CDR3 length is 16 residues. The V gene's germline CDR1 is LGHDT and CDR2 YNNKEL (reference sequence). Trimming removed 3 bases from V and 0 bases from J; junction bases left unmatched: 5. The clonotype was recovered from a girl between 5 and 17 years old with multiple sclerosis. The V gene is TRBV3-1, the J gene TRBJ2-4, with 7 bases matching TRBD2. Sequences were obtained from blood. Here the CDR3 reads CASSHASGGAKNIQYF. DNA of the CDR3: TGTGCCAGCAGCCACGCTAGCGGAGGAGCCAAAAACATTCAGTACTTC.